Each of the 8 T cell receptor beta chains below was sequenced from the same sample in a study of graft-versus-host responses after intestinal transplantation. Plated together were some 200,000 CFSE-labeled responder cells and some 200,000 irradiated, violet-dye-labeled stimulator cells. Measured with immunoSEQ multiplex PCR; TCRdb has only the in-frame clones, and not every one. Found here are around 14,000 clones, 35% to 40% of them singletons; the top ten hold roughly 14%. The source was alloreactive CD8+ T cells from a mixed lymphocyte reaction culture, collected before intestinal transplant. As to subset: CFSE-low proliferating T cells sorted from roughly six-day pre-transplant mixed lymphocyte reaction (GvH or HvG direction). These receptors were obtained from a human patient who received an intestinal transplant.

This clone has only one observation. The rearrangement links TRBV27 to TRBJ2-7; no clear D gene. Trimming stripped 3 bases from V and 3 bases from J, with 12 bases between. Germline CDR1 and CDR2: MNHEY and SMNVEV (reference sequence). This CDR3 is 14 amino acids long. CDR3 region: CASSLAPGHYEQYF. The CDR3 DNA sequence: TGTGCCAGCAGTTTGGCCCCAGGCCACTACGAGCAGTACTTC.

The chain employs TRBV27 and TRBJ2-2; 8 positions agree with TRBD2. The J segment lost 6 bases and the V segment lost 7 bases, leaving 10 bases of the junction unmatched. The germline CDR1 and CDR2 sequences are MNHEY and SMNVEV (reference sequence). The CDR3 spans 15 residues. The CDR3 spells CASTRSGGAAGELFF. The CDR3 DNA reads as TGTGCCAGCACCCGGAGCGGGGGCGCCGCCGGGGAGCTGTTTTTT.

This clone has a handful of counts. The rearrangement joins TRBV6-1 to TRBJ1-2, with D hard to call. Germline V gives CDR1 MNHNS, CDR2 SASEGT. V lost 7 bases, J lost 4 bases, and 10 bases lay in between. The CDR3 extends over 12 amino acids. For the CDR3, the DNA is TGTGCCAGCATCGAATTCGGCTATGGCTACACCTTC. Its protein is CASIEFGYGYTF.

The V call is TRBV29-1, the J call TRBJ2-3, with TRBD1 matching over 9 bases. The CDR3 length is 14 residues. Trimming cost V 3 bases and J 2 bases; bases outside gene matches: 3. Germline lookup yields CDR1 SQVTM and CDR2 ANQGSEA. DNA of the CDR3: TGCAGCGTTGAGGGGACAGGGTACACAGATACGCAGTATTTT. It is translated as CSVEGTGYTDTQYF.

The chain employs TRBV5-4 and TRBJ2-1; TRBD2 aligns across 11 bases. The CDR3 contains 14 residues. From germline, CDR1 is SGHNT and CDR2 YYREEE (reference sequence). Trimming cost V 7 bases and J 5 bases; bases outside gene matches: 5. CDR3 DNA sequence: TGTGCCAGCTTACTAGCGGGAGTTAACAATGAGCAGTTCTTC. This translates into CASLLAGVNNEQFF.

There are a few counts of this clone. The chain recombines TRBV9 with TRBJ2-1; 7 bases are a match to TRBD2. The length of the CDR3 is 14 residues. J was trimmed by 2 bases and V by 3 bases; bases with no gene match: 2. CDR1 is SGDLS and CDR2 is YYNGEE in the germline V gene. The CDR3 spells CASSGGGPYNEQFF. The CDR3 DNA is TGTGCCAGCAGCGGCGGGGGACCCTACAATGAGCAGTTCTTC. Based on the CDR3 plus reference TRBV9 and TRBJ2-1, the full variable domain is DSGVTQTPKHLITATGQRVTLRCSPRSGDLSVYWYQQSLDQGLQFLIQYYNGEERAKGNILERFSAQQFPDLHSELNLSSLELGDSALYFCASSGGGPYNEQFFGPGTRLTVL.

The chain uses TRBV30 and TRBJ1-2; 11 bases fit TRBD1. CDR1 and CDR2 from the germline V gene are GTSNPN and SVGIG (reference sequence). The V segment lost 2 bases and the J segment 7 bases; nucleotides outside the gene matches: 3. The CDR3 contains 13 residues. Written as DNA, the CDR3 is TGTGCCTGGAGTCCCGGGACAGGGGGTGGCTACACCTTC. This encodes CAWSPGTGGGYTF.

The gene calls are TRBV27 and TRBJ1-2, with D possibly matching TRBD1 (6 bases). Deletions cut 6 bases from V and 1 base from J, with 30 bases between. From germline, CDR1 is MNHEY and CDR2 SMNVEV (reference sequence). The CDR3 has 20 residues. CDR3: CASRLNGIQTPGVHNYGYTF. Here the CDR3 DNA reads TGTGCCAGCAGACTTAATGGTATTCAGACGCCAGGGGTGCATAACTATGGCTACACCTTC.